The rows below give T cell receptor beta chains drawn from one sample of a study of T-cell memory formation after mild COVID-19. One entry per CDR3 protein, called by TCRdb with MiXCR from the 5' RACE reads. The sample yields 190,000 or so distinct CDR3 sequences, over 20% seen once. Sequencing used PBMCs or a T cell subset sorted from them (not recorded which). The receptor set was obtained from an adult woman who had mild COVID-19 (a few samples of this study predate the infection). Cell type and time point are not known. Both conserved end residues are part of each CDR3. Each record gives: CDR3 protein, CDR3 length, V gene, J gene.

CDR3: CARSFTGALGYTF; length: 13; V: TRBV27; J: TRBJ1-2
CDR3: CASSLSSWVGEQYF; length: 14; V: TRBV5-6; J: TRBJ2-7
CDR3: CASSLSGTDNSYEQYF; length: 16; V: TRBV5-1; J: TRBJ2-7
CDR3: CASSLGGQRREDYEQYF; length: 17; V: TRBV7-7; J: TRBJ2-7
CDR3: CASSNREGPTDTQYF; length: 15; V: TRBV12-3/TRBV12-4; J: TRBJ2-3
CDR3: CASSQAQGGLGQPQHF; length: 16; V: TRBV4-1; J: TRBJ1-5
CDR3: CASSQGYGGPYEQYF; length: 15; V: TRBV3-1; J: TRBJ2-7
CDR3: CASSTIASGTSYEQYF; length: 16; V: TRBV7-2; J: TRBJ2-7
CDR3: CASSYLAFGANVLTF; length: 15; V: TRBV6-2/TRBV6-3; J: TRBJ2-6
CDR3: CASRPLSDTQYF; length: 12; V: TRBV7-9; J: TRBJ2-3
CDR3: CSASDRGAYEQYF; length: 13; V: TRBV20-1; J: TRBJ2-7
CDR3: CAISVGRGPSTNEKLFF; length: 17; V: TRBV10-3; J: TRBJ1-4